Below, 30 T cell receptor beta chains from the same sample are listed, as sequenced in a study of blood T cell repertoires in COVID-19. The method was immunoSEQ multiplex PCR; TCRdb's version includes in-frame clones alone and lacks a portion of them. This sample has about 190,000 clones; around 84% occur once, and the top ten carry approximately 3%. Sequencing was carried out using PBMCs or T cells enriched from blood (not recorded which). The receptor set was obtained from a woman aged 25 to 39 who had recovered from COVID-19.

CDR3 DNA sequence: TGCGCCAGCAGCTTGGACGGGGTAAACATTCAGTACTTC. Encoded protein: CASSLDGVNIQYF. V gene TRBV5-1 combines with J gene TRBJ2-4, with D perhaps matching TRBD2 (5 bases). The CDR3 has 13 residues. V was pared by 0 bases and J by 6 bases, with 7 bases between. Germline V CDR1 and CDR2: SGHRS, YFSETQ.

The rearrangement uses TRBV7-9 and TRBJ1-4; TRBD1 matches at 8 bases. Germline V gene sequence: CDR1 SEHNR, CDR2 FQNEAQ (reference sequence). The CDR3 consists of 16 residues. V was pared by 6 bases and J by 3 bases, with 9 bases of the junction left unmatched. This chain's CDR3 is CASRSPGTGSNEKLFF. For the CDR3, the DNA is TGTGCCAGCAGATCCCCCGGGACAGGCTCTAATGAAAAACTGTTTTTT. The variable domain in full, with the rest retrieved from reference TRBV7-9 and TRBJ1-4, is DTGVSQNPRHKITKRGQNVTFRCDPISEHNRLYWYRQTLGQGPEFLTYFQNEAQLEKSRLLSDRFSAERPKGSFSTLEIQRTEQGDSAMYLCASRSPGTGSNEKLFFGSGTQLSVL.

The V gene is TRBV28, the J gene TRBJ1-2; 7 positions match TRBD1. This CDR3 has 13 amino acids. Trimming removed 10 bases from V and 8 bases from J; junction bases left unmatched: 13. CDR1 is MDHEN and CDR2 is SYDVKM in the germline V gene. CDR3 sequence (DNA): TGTGCCATAGGGGGCAGGGGATATGAAGGCTACACCTTC. Translation: CAIGGRGYEGYTF.

The J gene is TRBJ1-4, the V gene TRBV9, with D hard to call. The CDR3 consists of 16 residues. Trimming took 0 bases from V and 7 from J, leaving 16 bases between them. Germline CDR1 reads SGDLS; CDR2 reads YYNGEE. CDR3 sequence: CASSVGEGAGGEKLFF. The CDR3 coding sequence is TGTGCCAGCAGCGTAGGGGAAGGAGCGGGAGGTGAAAAACTGTTTTTT.

This clone has only a few counts. This chain joins TRBV4-2 and TRBJ1-5; TRBD1 is a possible D gene (5 bases). Germline-derived CDR1 and CDR2 are LGHNA and YNFKEQ. This CDR3 is 14 amino acids long. Trimming removed 0 bases at V and 2 bases at J, with 5 bases between. The CDR3 spells CASSQEGRNQPQHF. CDR3 DNA: TGTGCCAGCAGCCAAGAGGGGCGCAATCAGCCCCAGCATTTT.

The V gene is TRBV11-2, the J gene TRBJ2-5; 8 bases map to TRBD2. Losses at the gene ends were 2 bases for V and 1 base for J; bases not matched to a gene: 9. The CDR3 is 17 amino acids. Germline CDR1 is SGHAT and CDR2 is FQNNGV. In nucleotides, the CDR3 is TGTGCCAGCAGCTTATGGGGCGCCGGGACTAGCCAAGAGACCCAGTACTTC. Translating gives CASSLWGAGTSQETQYF. Full variable domain (remainder filled in from reference TRBV11-2 and TRBJ2-5): EAGVAQSPRYKIIEKRQSVAFWCNPISGHATLYWYQQILGQGPKLLIQFQNNGVVDDSQLPKDRFSAERLKGVDSTLKIQPAKLEDSAVYLCASSLWGAGTSQETQYFGPGTRLLVL.

The rearrangement links TRBV6-5 to TRBJ1-2, with D perhaps TRBD1 (6 bases). Trimming removed 2 bases from V and 4 bases from J, with 8 bases in between. Germline V gene lookup returns CDR1 MNHEY and CDR2 SVGAGI. The CDR3 extends over 13 amino acids. The CDR3 reads CASSYTGSYGYTF. As DNA, the CDR3 is TGTGCCAGCAGTTACACAGGGAGCTATGGCTACACCTTC.

J is TRBJ1-2 and V is TRBV5-1; TRBD1 matches at 8 bases. The CDR3 runs to 15 residues. Germline lookup yields CDR1 SGHRS and CDR2 YFSETQ. The V gene end was trimmed by 2 bases and the J gene end by 4 bases; junction bases not matched to a gene: 7. CDR3 nucleotides: TGCGCCAGCAGCTTACAGACAGGGGCCCTCTATGGCTACACCTTC. Its translation: CASSLQTGALYGYTF.

V is TRBV27 and J is TRBJ1-6; 8 bases line up with TRBD1. V was pared by 1 base and J by 12 bases, with 17 bases of the junction left unmatched. Germline V gene sequence: CDR1 MNHEY, CDR2 SMNVEV (reference sequence). CDR3 length equals 18 residues. Written as DNA, the CDR3 is TGTGCCAGCAGTTTATTGGCTCCCGTAACAGGGGGAAGTGAACCCCTCCACTTT. It codes for CASSLLAPVTGGSEPLHF.

CDR3 sequence reads: CASSEVGIYNSPLHF. Here the CDR3 DNA reads TGTGCCAGCAGTGAAGTCGGTATCTATAATTCACCCCTCCACTTT. The chain uses TRBV25-1 and TRBJ1-6; D not resolved. Between the trimmed V and J ends, which lost 2 bases and 3 bases, there was a span of 8 bases. The CDR3 extends over 15 amino acids. Per germline, CDR1 MGHDK and CDR2 SYGVNS.

The V call is TRBV7-2, the J call TRBJ2-3; 10 positions match TRBD1. Germline V gene sequence: CDR1 SGHTA, CDR2 FQGNSA. Unmatched junction bases numbered 7, after V lost 4 bases and J lost 6 bases. CDR3 length: 15 residues. CDR3: CASSYSGTGVDTQYF. The CDR3 region has the DNA TGTGCCAGCAGCTACTCCGGGACAGGGGTGGATACGCAGTATTTT.

The chain joins TRBV2 to TRBJ2-3; 9 nucleotides align to TRBD2. The CDR3 length is 15 residues. In germline, CDR1 is SNHLY, CDR2 FYNNEI. After removal of 6 bases from V and 5 bases from J, the junction contained 9 bases not matched to a gene. CDR3 sequence: CASRPGLANIDTQYF. In DNA form, the CDR3 reads TGTGCCAGCAGGCCGGGACTAGCAAACATAGATACGCAGTATTTT.

This clone was seen a few times. The limits of the CDR3 on the DNA are not certain, so only TCRdb's listed CDR3 is given. The chain combines TRBV9 with TRBJ1-2; TRBD1 was called by the table and not checked on the DNA. Germline CDR1 reads SGDLS; CDR2 reads YYNGEE. The CDR3 totals 13 residues, both ends included. CDR3 amino acids: CASSVVAGGAEAF.

The V gene is TRBV12-5, the J gene TRBJ2-1; D may be TRBD2 (5 bases). V was pared by 5 bases and J by 7 bases, with 9 bases between. This CDR3 has 12 amino acids. Germline V gene sequence: CDR1 LGHNT, CDR2 FRNRAP. CDR3 nucleotide sequence: TGTGCTAGTGGTCCTTCGGGGAATGAGCAGTTCTTC. It translates to CASGPSGNEQFF. The whole variable domain, filled in from reference TRBV12-5 and TRBJ2-1, reads DARVTQTPRHKVTEMGQEVTMRCQPILGHNTVFWYRQTMMQGLELLAYFRNRAPLDDSGMPKDRFSAEMPDATLATLKIQPSEPRDSAVYFCASGPSGNEQFFGPGTRLTVL.

CDR3 amino acids: CASSNLGGGSGRTDTQYF. As DNA, the CDR3 is TGTGCCAGCAGCAATTTGGGGGGTGGTAGCGGGAGGACAGATACGCAGTATTTT. V usage is TRBV3-1 (or the pseudogene TRBV3-2) and J usage is TRBJ2-3; 10 bases are a match to TRBD2. V was clipped by 5 bases and J by 3 bases; unmatched bases: 14. The CDR3 is 18 residues long. The germline CDR1 and CDR2 sequences are LGHDT and YNNKEL (reference sequence).

This chain links TRBV5-1 with TRBJ2-5, with 12 bases aligning to TRBD2. Trimming took 0 bases from V and 4 from J; bases not matched to a gene: 7. The CDR3 has 17 residues. The germline V gene has CDR1 SGHRS and CDR2 YFSETQ. DNA of the CDR3: TGCGCCAGCAGCTTGGGACTAGCGGGGGATCTCGGAGAGACCCAGTACTTC. It translates to CASSLGLAGDLGETQYF.

V gene TRBV7-6 combines with J gene TRBJ1-5; D unresolved. Per germline, CDR1 SGHVS and CDR2 FNYEAQ. This CDR3 comprises 15 residues. Trimming removed 2 bases from V and 3 bases from J, with 11 bases in between. CDR3 bases: TGTGCCAGCAGCTTAACGTCGGGGTACAATCAGCCCCAGCATTTT. Translated, it gives CASSLTSGYNQPQHF.

The J gene is TRBJ2-1, the V gene TRBV21-1; TRBD2, as called in the table, went unchecked against the DNA. TRBV21-1 has pseudogene status. This CDR3 comprises 18 residues. This CDR3 reads CASSKRLYPRAGVNEQFF. The CDR3, as DNA: TGTGCCAGCAGCAAACGACTCTACCCTAGAGCGGGGGTCAATGAGCAGTTCTTC.

On this clone: The same CDR3 is also encoded by other DNA sequences in this sample. This chain joins TRBV5-8 and TRBJ1-3; D gene uncertain. The V gene lost 2 bases and the J gene lost 1 base, with 10 bases spanning the gap. Looked up from germline, CDR1 is SGHTS and CDR2 is YDEGEE. The CDR3 totals 15 residues. The CDR3 nucleotides are TGTGCCAGCAGCTTAGTCGGGAGGTCTGGAAACACCATATATTTT. Amino acids: CASSLVGRSGNTIYF.

The chain employs TRBV19 and TRBJ1-2; perhaps TRBD1 as D (6 bases). Trimming left V 4 bases short and J 0 bases short, with 12 bases between. The CDR3 length is 15 residues. Germline CDR1 reads LNHDA; CDR2 reads SQIVND (reference sequence). The CDR3 sequence: CASSTHRATNYGYTF. CDR3 DNA: TGTGCCAGTAGTACTCACAGGGCTACTAACTATGGCTACACCTTC.

The rearrangement links TRBV6-4 to TRBJ1-4; D possibly corresponds to TRBD1 (6 bases). CDR1 is MRHNA and CDR2 is SNTAGT in the germline V gene. Trimming took 2 bases from V and 1 from J, leaving 17 bases between them. CDR3 length: 18 amino acids. CDR3 sequence: CASSDGRDRTLTNEKLFF. CDR3 in DNA: TGTGCCAGCAGTGACGGTCGAGACAGGACTCTAACTAATGAAAAACTGTTTTTT.

V usage is TRBV27 and J usage is TRBJ1-1, with TRBD1 as a possible D gene (6 bases). CDR1 and CDR2 from the germline V gene are MNHEY and SMNVEV (reference sequence). The CDR3 is 15 amino acids. Trimming pared 5 bases from V and 7 bases from J, leaving 20 bases between. CDR3 bases: TGTGCCAGCAGTGGACAGCTTCACCCCACCTTTGAAGCTTTCTTT. Its protein product is CASSGQLHPTFEAFF.

This chain links TRBV5-1 with TRBJ1-1, with 8 bases fitting TRBD1. After removal of 3 bases from V and 2 bases from J, the junction contained 3 bases not matched to a gene. Germline loops: CDR1 SGHRS, CDR2 YFSETQ. The CDR3 has 14 residues. In nucleotides, the CDR3 is TGCGCCAGCAGCTCTTCAGGGGGCAACACTGAAGCTTTCTTT. Amino acid sequence: CASSSSGGNTEAFF.

The chain links TRBV6-5 to TRBJ1-5; a weak D match, TRBD1 (6 bases). The CDR3 has 15 amino acids. Germline V gives CDR1 MNHEY, CDR2 SVGAGI. With 5 bases removed from V and 6 bases from J, the gap between germline ends came to 17 bases. In DNA form, the CDR3 reads TGTGCCAGCAGTCTAGGCGGGGGGCAGGGTCAGCCCCAGCATTTT. Translation: CASSLGGGQGQPQHF.

This clone was detected a few times. Since no conserved phenylalanine or tryptophan closes the CDR3, a read error is the likely cause. The DNA is left out, because the CDR3 cannot be placed on it with certainty; the CDR3 is given as TCRdb lists it. The V and J genes are TRBV7-6 and TRBJ2-7; the D segment call TRBD2 is taken from the table without a DNA check. The length of the CDR3 is 18 amino acids, counting both ends. Germline CDR1 reads SGHVS; CDR2 reads FNYEAQ. The chain's CDR3 is CASSLAYIQGGGGAEDRG.

The chain links TRBV6-1 to TRBJ2-3; a weak D match, TRBD1 (6 bases). V shed 1 base and J shed 5 bases, with 13 bases lying between them. Germline loops: CDR1 MNHNS, CDR2 SASEGT. The CDR3 spans 15 residues. The CDR3 region has the DNA TGTGCCAGCAGTGAAGTGTGGGGGCAAGGAGATACGCAGTATTTT. Translation: CASSEVWGQGDTQYF.

V and J are TRBV10-3 and TRBJ2-1; 9 nucleotides agree with TRBD2. Germline values: CDR1 ENHRY, CDR2 SYGVKD. This CDR3 region has 21 residues. Trimming took 4 bases from V and 4 from J; bases not matched to a gene: 23. This CDR3 reads CAISGASPEASGNLAYNEQFF. The CDR3 DNA is TGTGCCATCAGTGGGGCGAGCCCTGAGGCTAGCGGGAACCTCGCTTACAATGAGCAGTTCTTC.

The rearrangement uses TRBV6-4 and TRBJ1-1, with D possibly TRBD1 on 5 matching bases. Trimming took 0 bases from V and 11 from J, leaving 10 bases between them. The CDR3 extends over 12 amino acids. Per germline, CDR1 MRHNA and CDR2 SNTAGT. CDR3 DNA: TGTGCCAGCAGTGACTCGCAACAGGTCGCTTTCTTT. It is translated as CASSDSQQVAFF.

The rearrangement uses TRBV6-5 and TRBJ2-3; TRBD1 matches at 7 bases. Trimming at V came to 2 bases and at J to 1 base, leaving 6 bases not matched to a gene. The length of the CDR3 is 16 residues. CDR1 and CDR2 (germline): MNHEY, SVGAGI. DNA of the CDR3: TGTGCCAGCAGTTACGGGACCGGGACAGGCACAGATACGCAGTATTTT. Translated, it gives CASSYGTGTGTDTQYF.

This sequence joins TRBV28 and TRBJ2-7; 12 bases align to TRBD2. The CDR3 has 16 residues. CDR1 and CDR2 (germline): MDHEN, SYDVKM. V lost 5 bases and J lost 2; bases outside the gene matches: 7. The CDR3, as DNA: TGTGCCAGCAGTACCAGGACTAGCGGGAATCCCTACGAGCAGTACTTC. It specifies CASSTRTSGNPYEQYF.